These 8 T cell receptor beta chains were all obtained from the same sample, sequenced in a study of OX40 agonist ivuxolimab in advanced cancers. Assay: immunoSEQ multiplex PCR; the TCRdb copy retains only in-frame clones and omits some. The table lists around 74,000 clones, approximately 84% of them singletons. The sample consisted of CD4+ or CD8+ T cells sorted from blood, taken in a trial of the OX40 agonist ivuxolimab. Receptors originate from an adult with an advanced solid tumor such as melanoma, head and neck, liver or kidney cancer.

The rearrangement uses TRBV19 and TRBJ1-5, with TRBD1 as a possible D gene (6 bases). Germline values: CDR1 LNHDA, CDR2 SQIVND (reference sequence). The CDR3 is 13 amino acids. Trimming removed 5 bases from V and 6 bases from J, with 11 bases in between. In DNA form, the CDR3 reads TGTGCCAGTAGTCCTCAGGGGTCTCAGCCCCAGCATTTT. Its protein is CASSPQGSQPQHF.

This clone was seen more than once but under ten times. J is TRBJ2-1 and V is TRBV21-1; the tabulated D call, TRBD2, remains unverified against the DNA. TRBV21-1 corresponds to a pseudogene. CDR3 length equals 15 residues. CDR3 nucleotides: TGTGCCAGCAGCAACGGACTAGCGGGGGACAATGAGCAGTTCTTC. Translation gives CASSNGLAGDNEQFF.

CDR3 sequence: CREPSPHGYTF. The CDR3 region has the DNA TGCAGGGAACCCAGTCCCCATGGCTACACCTTC. The gene calls are TRBV20-1 and TRBJ1-2; D remains unclear. The CDR3 totals 11 residues. From germline, CDR1 is DFQATT and CDR2 SNEGSKA (reference sequence).

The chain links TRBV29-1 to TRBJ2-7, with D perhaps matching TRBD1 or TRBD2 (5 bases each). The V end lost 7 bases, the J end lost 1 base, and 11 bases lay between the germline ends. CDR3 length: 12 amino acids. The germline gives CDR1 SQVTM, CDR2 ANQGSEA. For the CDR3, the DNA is TGCAGCGCTGGGACGGGTTCCTACGAGCAGTACTTC. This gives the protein CSAGTGSYEQYF.

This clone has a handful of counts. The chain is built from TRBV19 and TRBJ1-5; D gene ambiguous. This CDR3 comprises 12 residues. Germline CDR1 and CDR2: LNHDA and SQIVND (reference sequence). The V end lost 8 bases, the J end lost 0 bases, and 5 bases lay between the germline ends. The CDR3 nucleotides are TGTGCCAGTTCTGATAGCAATCAGCCCCAGCATTTT. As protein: CASSDSNQPQHF.

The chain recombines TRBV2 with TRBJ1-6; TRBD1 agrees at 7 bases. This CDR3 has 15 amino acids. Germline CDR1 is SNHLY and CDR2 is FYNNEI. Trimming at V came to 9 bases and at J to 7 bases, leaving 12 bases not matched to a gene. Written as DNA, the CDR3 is TGTGCCAGGGGGCGTTTCGGGACAGTAAATTCACCCCTCCACTTT. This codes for CARGRFGTVNSPLHF.

The DNA for the CDR3 is TGTGCCAGCTCACCGGGTAGCAGCTCCTACGAGCAGTACTTC. This translates into CASSPGSSSYEQYF. The chain combines TRBV18 with TRBJ2-7; no reliable D call. The length of the CDR3 is 14 residues. CDR1 is KGHSH and CDR2 is LQKENI in the germline V gene. V was shortened by 3 bases and J by 0 bases, with 9 bases between the two germline ends.

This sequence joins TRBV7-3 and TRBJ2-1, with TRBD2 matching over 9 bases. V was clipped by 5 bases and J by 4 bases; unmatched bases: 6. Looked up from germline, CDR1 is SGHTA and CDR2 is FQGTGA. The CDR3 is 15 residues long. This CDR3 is CASSPTSGDYNEQFF. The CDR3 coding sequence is TGTGCCAGCAGCCCGACTAGCGGAGATTACAATGAGCAGTTCTTC.